This is a list of T cell receptor beta chains from one sample in a study of T cell changes during pregnancy in multiple sclerosis. Profiled with immunoSEQ multiplex PCR; TCRdb holds only in-frame clones, not every one. The sample gives just under 80,000 clones, just under 95% of which show up once; approximately 0.93% is in the top ten. The sequences come from peripheral blood, collected in the first trimester of pregnancy. The receptor source for this set is a female donor with multiple sclerosis, enrolled in a pregnancy study. Each CDR3 is given with its conserved first and last residue. Fields, in order: J gene, V gene, CDR3 protein.

TRBJ2-5 | TRBV5-1 | CASSLGLAVGYQETQYF
TRBJ2-1 | TRBV7-3 | CASSLQGEQFF
NA | TRBV6-1 | CASSEAEYEQYF
TRBJ1-1 | TRBV28 | CASSLWVEGYNMNTEAFF
TRBJ2-5 | TRBV9 | CASSVGDSQETQYF
TRBJ2-7 | TRBV28 | CASSLSPRTTLTYEQYF
TRBJ2-7 | TRBV28 | CASSVSGTSSYEQYF
TRBJ1-4 | TRBV6-1 | CASSAAGAPNEKLFF
TRBJ2-2 | TRBV11-3 | CASSPYTGELFF
TRBJ2-1 | TRBV7-2 | CASSLLAGKYNEQFF
TRBJ2-3 | TRBV7-9 | CASSRGTPGGSDTQYF
TRBJ1-3 | TRBV18 | CASSTGGSGTGNTIYF
TRBJ2-7 | TRBV27 | CASSPMPTGGISYEQYF
TRBJ2-1 | TRBV7-9 | CASSDSGVHNEQFF
TRBJ2-3 | TRBV9 | CASSVSQGVSDTQYF
TRBJ1-2 | TRBV19 | CASSLQTSTGGRYGYTF
TRBJ1-1 | TRBV7-9 | CASSSTGNEAFF
TRBJ2-3 | TRBV21-1 | CASSFGLAGSTDTQYF
TRBJ2-1 | TRBV5-5 | CASSRDYREQFF
TRBJ2-1 | TRBV5-1 | CASSLAQGSYNEQFF
TRBJ2-3 | TRBV5-1 | CASSRWTSGSPDTQYF
TRBJ1-3 | TRBV12-5 | CASGADISSSGNTIYF
TRBJ1-1 | TRBV5-4 | CASSLGAGGNFRDFF
TRBJ1-2 | TRBV4-1 | CASSFGGDRGYGYTF
TRBJ2-7 | TRBV12-5 | CASGLDQGKQYF
TRBJ2-5 | TRBV5-1 | CASSLVGNPDETQYF